The 25 T cell receptor beta chains below all came from one sample that was sequenced in a study of shared clonotypes between healthy human individuals. Repertoires were generated with immunoSEQ multiplex PCR, while TCRdb's copy carries only in-frame clones and drops some. This table has over a million clones, 70% to 80% appearing once. Sequences were obtained from memory CD4+ T cells from PBMCs. The subset is: CD45RA-negative fraction. Receptors were obtained from a man younger than 30 in good health. Some clones in this sample may be carry-over from other donors' samples.

The J gene is TRBJ2-5, the V gene TRBV5-4, with 10 bases aligning to TRBD1. Unmatched junction bases numbered 3, after V lost 3 bases and J lost 1 base. CDR1 is SGHNT, CDR2 YYREEE, per germline (reference sequence). The CDR3 spans 15 residues. The CDR3 protein is CASSYDRGPQETQYF. As DNA, the CDR3 is TGTGCCAGCAGCTACGACAGGGGGCCCCAAGAGACCCAGTACTTC.

CDR3 in amino acids: CASSLAQWGALDEQYF. The CDR3 DNA follows: TGCGCCAGCAGCTTGGCTCAGTGGGGGGCTTTAGACGAGCAGTACTTC. The gene calls are TRBV5-1 and TRBJ2-7; possibly TRBD1 or TRBD2 for D (6 bases each). The CDR3 covers 16 residues. V gave up 0 bases and J gave up 5 bases, with 18 bases separating them. CDR1 SGHRS and CDR2 YFSETQ come from the germline V gene.

The sample holds one count of this clone. The rearrangement links TRBV15 to TRBJ2-1; TRBD2 matches 8 bases. Trimming cost V 1 base and J 0 bases; bases outside gene matches: 8. The CDR3 runs to 18 residues. Germline V CDR1 and CDR2: LNHNV, YYDKDF (reference sequence). The CDR3 DNA is TGTGCCACCAGCAGAGTTGGTGGCGGGAGGACCTCCTACAATGAGCAGTTCTTC. Its protein is CATSRVGGGRTSYNEQFF.

The V and J genes are TRBV10-3 and TRBJ1-1, with D perhaps matching TRBD1 (5 bases). The germline V gene encodes CDR1 ENHRY and CDR2 SYGVKD. V gave up 2 bases and J gave up 0 bases, with 13 bases separating them. The length of the CDR3 is 16 residues. CDR3 DNA: TGTGCCATCAGTGAGGGACAACGCAACCTGAACACTGAAGCTTTCTTT. It translates to CAISEGQRNLNTEAFF.

With respect to this clone: A clone one base away is much larger, so this may be a read error. The V and J genes are TRBV7-6 and TRBJ1-5, with D hard to call. The length of the CDR3 is 13 residues. Germline CDR1 SGHVS, CDR2 FNYEAQ. V lost 6 bases to trimming and J lost 0 bases, with 6 bases between them. The CDR3 loop is CASRRDSNQPQHF. CDR3 coding DNA: TGTGCCAGCAGACGGGATAGCAATCAGCCCCAGCATTTT.

The V call is TRBV29-1, the J call TRBJ2-2; D gene unclear. The V end was cut by 4 bases, the J end by 5 bases, with 11 bases between. The CDR3 loop spans 13 amino acids. The V gene's germline CDR1 is SQVTM and CDR2 ANQGSEA. The CDR3 coding sequence is TGCAGCGTTGGCGATTTGGGGACCGGGGAGCTGTTTTTT. Translation: CSVGDLGTGELFF.

The CDR3 nucleotides read TGTGCCAGCAGCCTGTGGGTAGGCTACGAGCAGTACTTC. It codes for CASSLWVGYEQYF. The chain joins TRBV27 to TRBJ2-7; D gene uncertain. V lost 6 bases and J 3 bases, leaving 12 bases between the germline ends. Germline assignment: CDR1 MNHEY and CDR2 SMNVEV (reference sequence). CDR3 length equals 13 residues.

The gene calls are TRBV6-1 and TRBJ2-2, with 8 positions matching TRBD1. The CDR3 is made up of 15 amino acids. J was trimmed by 0 bases and V by 8 bases; bases with no gene match: 5. Looked up from germline, CDR1 is MNHNS and CDR2 is SASEGT. The chain's CDR3 is CASGKQGANTGELFF. The CDR3 DNA is TGTGCCAGCGGGAAACAGGGGGCGAACACCGGGGAGCTGTTTTTT.

The rearrangement uses TRBV28 and TRBJ1-2; the match to TRBD1 covers 8 bases. The V gene end was trimmed by 5 bases and the J gene end by 0 bases; junction bases not matched to a gene: 11. CDR3 length: 17 amino acids. Germline V gene data show CDR1 as MDHEN and CDR2 as SYDVKM. CDR3 loop: CASSPTGGVLTNYGYTF. In nucleotides, the CDR3 is TGTGCCAGCAGTCCCACAGGGGGTGTATTAACTAACTATGGCTACACCTTC.

Comment on this clone: The same CDR3 can be traced to other DNA sequences in this sample. The V and J genes are TRBV19 and TRBJ2-2; D unclear. CDR1 and CDR2 from the germline V gene are LNHDA and SQIVND (reference sequence). The V gene lost 9 bases and the J gene lost 2 bases, with 10 bases spanning the gap. CDR3 length: 13 amino acids. CDR3 loop: CASQTGNTGELFF. The CDR3 nucleotides read TGTGCCAGCCAGACTGGTAACACCGGGGAGCTGTTTTTT.

Regarding this clone: One base away lies a much larger clone, so this may be a sequencing read error. The same CDR3 is also encoded by other DNA sequences in this sample. The V and J genes are TRBV2 and TRBJ2-7; 9 bases align to TRBD1. In germline, CDR1 is SNHLY, CDR2 FYNNEI. The CDR3 is 14 amino acids. The CDR3 reads CASSWDREGYEQYF. Written as DNA, the CDR3 is TGCGCCAGCAGTTGGGACAGGGAGGGCTACGAGCAGTACTTC.

This chain uses TRBV18 with TRBJ1-1; the D is unclear. Per the germline V gene, CDR1 is KGHSH and CDR2 is LQKENI. Trimming cost V 2 bases and J 1 base, with 5 bases left between them. The CDR3 runs 13 residues. In DNA form, the CDR3 reads TGTGCCAGCTCACCAGAACAGAACACTGAAGCTTTCTTT. Translating it yields CASSPEQNTEAFF.

This clone has just a few counts. The chain is built from TRBV2 and TRBJ2-5; 10 bases are shared with TRBD1. The CDR3 runs to 16 residues. After removal of 7 bases from V and 5 bases from J, the junction contained 13 bases not matched to a gene. Germline CDR1 and CDR2: SNHLY and FYNNEI. In nucleotides, the CDR3 is TGTGCCAGCACCTATACCGGACAGGGGGTAAGGGAGACCCAGTACTTC. It yields the protein CASTYTGQGVRETQYF.

The genes are TRBV7-9 and TRBJ1-2, with TRBD1 matching 7 bases. Germline loops: CDR1 SEHNR, CDR2 FQNEAQ (reference sequence). V shed 0 bases and J 5 bases; nucleotides not matched to a gene: 3. The CDR3 has 14 amino acids. The CDR3 nucleotides read TGTGCCAGCAGCTTAGCGGACAGGCCATATGGCTACACCTTC. It specifies CASSLADRPYGYTF.

The V and J genes are TRBV4-2 and TRBJ1-1; D is ambiguous. This CDR3 has 18 amino acids. V was pared by 3 bases and J by 0 bases, with 20 bases between. Germline CDR1 LGHNA, CDR2 YNFKEQ. The CDR3 DNA is TGTGCCAGCAGCCACCCCCGGGGAGGTTTCGACTTGAACACTGAAGCTTTCTTT. It is translated as CASSHPRGGFDLNTEAFF.

The V gene is TRBV5-1, the J gene TRBJ2-6; D not certain. The CDR3 totals 17 residues. V lost 0 bases to trimming and J lost 2 bases, with 12 bases between them. Per the germline V gene, CDR1 is SGHRS and CDR2 is YFSETQ. The CDR3 spells CASSLEFGVTGANVLTF. In DNA form, the CDR3 reads TGCGCCAGCAGCTTGGAATTCGGAGTGACTGGGGCCAACGTCCTGACTTTC.

This clone was detected ten times or more. V gene TRBV30 combines with J gene TRBJ2-5, with D hard to call. Germline V gene lookup returns CDR1 GTSNPN and CDR2 SVGIG (reference sequence). With 3 bases removed from V and 5 bases from J, the gap between germline ends came to 7 bases. This CDR3 has 11 amino acids. The CDR3 DNA is TGTGCCTGGAGGACCCACGAGACCCAGTACTTC. This encodes CAWRTHETQYF.

V usage is TRBV28 and J usage is TRBJ2-1; D call uncertain. This CDR3 spans 11 amino acids. V dropped 4 bases and J dropped 7 bases, with 5 bases sitting between them. CDR1 is MDHEN and CDR2 is SYDVKM in the germline V gene. The CDR3 here is CASSSANEQFF. The CDR3 DNA sequence: TGTGCCAGCAGTTCGGCGAATGAGCAGTTCTTC.

The rearrangement links TRBV19 to TRBJ1-1, with D hard to call. V lost 4 bases and J lost 2, with 11 bases in between. The germline CDR1 and CDR2 sequences are LNHDA and SQIVND (reference sequence). CDR3 length: 14 amino acids. CDR3 nucleotide sequence: TGTGCCAGTAGTACCGGGCAGAAAAACACTGAAGCTTTCTTT. This encodes CASSTGQKNTEAFF.

This rearrangement joins TRBV29-1 to TRBJ2-5; 8 positions match TRBD1. V trimming: 7 bases; J trimming: 5 bases; junction bases outside the gene matches: 15. Germline CDR1 reads SQVTM; CDR2 reads ANQGSEA. The CDR3 consists of 15 residues. CDR3 sequence reads: CSGGPGGQAGETQYF. CDR3 DNA: TGCAGCGGTGGCCCCGGGGGACAGGCGGGGGAGACCCAGTACTTC.

This clone was counted once. The CDR3: CASIKGYAYEQYF. The DNA for the CDR3 is TGTGCCAGCATTAAGGGGTATGCCTACGAGCAGTACTTC. The rearrangement joins TRBV6-6 to TRBJ2-7, with a tentative D call TRBD1 (5 bases). Between the trimmed V and J ends, which lost 7 bases and 2 bases, there was a span of 12 bases. Per the germline V gene, CDR1 is MNHNY and CDR2 is SVGAGI (reference sequence). CDR3 size: 13 residues.

This clone occurred once. The chain uses TRBV11-2 and TRBJ2-5; 13 bases line up with TRBD2. The CDR3 length is 19 residues. The junction had 10 bases not matched to a gene; V was cut back by 1 base and J by 2 bases. CDR1 is SGHAT and CDR2 is FQNNGV in the germline V gene. In DNA form, the CDR3 reads TGTGCCAGCAGCTTAGTCGAATTGGGACTAGCGGGGATACAAGAGACCCAGTACTTC. Protein sequence: CASSLVELGLAGIQETQYF.

For this clone: This same CDR3 is encoded by further DNA sequences in the sample. V and J are TRBV7-3 and TRBJ2-3; D uncertain. Trimming took 5 bases from V and 2 from J, leaving 5 bases between them. This CDR3 has 12 amino acids. Germline CDR1 reads SGHTA; CDR2 reads FQGTGA. CDR3 coding DNA: TGTGCCAGCAGCCCGTCCACAGATACGCAGTATTTT. As protein: CASSPSTDTQYF.

V gene TRBV20-1 combines with J gene TRBJ1-2, with TRBD1 as a possible D gene (5 bases). Germline V CDR1 and CDR2: DFQATT, SNEGSKA (reference sequence). CDR3 length equals 11 residues. Deletions cut 0 bases from V and 8 bases from J, with 7 bases between. The CDR3 here is CSARDGAGYTF. The CDR3 coding sequence is TGCAGTGCTAGAGATGGGGCCGGCTACACCTTC.

The chain recombines TRBV6-1 with TRBJ2-2; D is unclear. Trimming shortened V by 4 bases and J by 1 base, and 7 bases separated the two germline ends. Germline CDR1 and CDR2: MNHNS and SASEGT. CDR3 length equals 14 residues. The CDR3 DNA reads TGTGCCAGCAGTGTTGCCTTGAACACCGGGGAGCTGTTTTTT. This encodes CASSVALNTGELFF.